This TCR beta chain was found in a study of preoperative IRX-2 immunotherapy in early breast cancer. This clone was observed a single time. The treatment: preoperative locoregional IRX-2 cytokine immunotherapy. This phase Ib study tested locoregional IRX-2 cytokine immunotherapy given before surgery. Profiled with immunoSEQ multiplex PCR; TCRdb holds only in-frame clones, not every one. The sample lists under 25,000 clones, about 95% occurring once. Trimming cost V 1 base and J 1 base, with 7 bases left between them. From germline, CDR1 is SEHNR and CDR2 FQNEAQ (reference sequence). The CDR3 is made up of 15 amino acids.

The genes are TRBV7-9 and TRBJ1-4, with unresolved D. This clonotype originated in a human donor with breast cancer. The source was tumor tissue, collected after IRX-2 immunotherapy. Written as DNA, the CDR3 is TGTGCCAGCAGCTTAGACGCCAGAACTAATGAAAAACTGTTTTTT. Translating it yields CASSLDARTNEKLFF.